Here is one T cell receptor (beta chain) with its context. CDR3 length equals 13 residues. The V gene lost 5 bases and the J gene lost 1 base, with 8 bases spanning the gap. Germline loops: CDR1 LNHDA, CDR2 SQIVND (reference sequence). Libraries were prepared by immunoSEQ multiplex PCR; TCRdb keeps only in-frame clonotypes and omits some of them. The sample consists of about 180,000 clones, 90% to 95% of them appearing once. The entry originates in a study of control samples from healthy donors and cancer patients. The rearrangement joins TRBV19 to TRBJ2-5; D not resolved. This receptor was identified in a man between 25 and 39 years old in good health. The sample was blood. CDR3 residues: CASSQTIQETQYF. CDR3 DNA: TGTGCCAGTAGTCAGACCATCCAAGAGACCCAGTACTTC.